This TCR beta chain was sequenced during a study of beta chain features in type 1 diabetes. This CDR3 spans 15 amino acids. Germline V gives CDR1 SGHDN, CDR2 FVKESK. Trimming shortened V by 3 bases and J by 4 bases, and 16 bases separated the two germline ends. Expressed TCRB transcripts were sequenced because the entire RNA isolate underwent reverse transcription. Profiling relied on immunoSEQ multiplex PCR, and the TCRdb table lists in-frame clones only, not all of them. Of hundreds of thousands of clones in the sample, about 14% were seen once. In regard to this clone: Its antigen remains unknown.

Study-level findings and limits: Patients with type 1 diabetes showed fewer VDJ junction insertions and more deletions.

One heparinised draw, averaging about 110 mL, was taken per donor. The sequence derives from a man between 18 and 29 years old in good health. This chain uses TRBV14 with TRBJ2-7, with D possibly being TRBD1 or TRBD2 (6 bases each). The sample consisted of naive CD4+ T cells from blood. CDR3 in DNA: TGTGCCAGCAGCCAGGCTTTCCGGGGGCCGTACGAGCAGTACTTC. This encodes CASSQAFRGPYEQYF.